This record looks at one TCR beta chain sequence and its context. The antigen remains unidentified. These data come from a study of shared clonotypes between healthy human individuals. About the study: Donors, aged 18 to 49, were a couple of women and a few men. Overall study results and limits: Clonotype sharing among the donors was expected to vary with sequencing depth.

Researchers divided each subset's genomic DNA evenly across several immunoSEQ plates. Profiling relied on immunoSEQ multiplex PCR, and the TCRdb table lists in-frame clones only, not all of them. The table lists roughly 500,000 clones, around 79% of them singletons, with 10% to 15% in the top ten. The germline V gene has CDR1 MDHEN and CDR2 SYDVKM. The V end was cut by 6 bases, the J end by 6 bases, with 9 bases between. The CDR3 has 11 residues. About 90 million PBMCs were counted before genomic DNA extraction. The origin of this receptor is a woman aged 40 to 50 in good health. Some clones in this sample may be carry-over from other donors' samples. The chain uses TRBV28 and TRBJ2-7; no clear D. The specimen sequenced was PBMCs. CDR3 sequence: CASSRRSEQYF. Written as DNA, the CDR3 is TGTGCCAGCAGCCGGAGAAGCGAGCAGTACTTC.